Below are 29 T cell receptor beta chains sequenced from a single sample in a study of blood T cell repertoires in COVID-19. Repertoires were generated with immunoSEQ multiplex PCR, while TCRdb's copy carries only in-frame clones and drops some. The table records roughly 400,000 clones, around 91% of them present only once. The specimen sequenced was PBMCs or T cells enriched from blood (not recorded which). Source of these receptors: a man between 18 and 35 years old who had recovered from COVID-19.

CDR3: CASSPQGANSPLHF. The CDR3 nucleotides are TGTGCCAGCAGTCCACAGGGGGCCAATTCACCCCTCCACTTT. This chain connects TRBV6-5 to TRBJ1-6; TRBD1 aligns across 9 bases. The germline V gene encodes CDR1 MNHEY and CDR2 SVGAGI. CDR3 length: 14 amino acids. V lost 5 bases and J lost 7; bases outside the gene matches: 3.

CDR3 sequence reads: CASSVYAGAGGELFF. The CDR3 region has the DNA TGTGCCAGCAGCGTATATGCAGGGGCGGGCGGGGAGCTGTTTTTT. This chain uses TRBV9 with TRBJ2-2; perhaps TRBD1 as D (6 bases). Germline V gives CDR1 SGDLS, CDR2 YYNGEE. Trimming removed 1 base from V and 7 bases from J, with 14 bases in between. This CDR3 is 15 amino acids long.

The chain uses TRBV5-4 and TRBJ1-2, with 11 bases identical to TRBD1. CDR3 length equals 14 residues. V trimming: 4 bases; J trimming: 8 bases; junction bases outside the gene matches: 7. CDR1 is SGHNT, CDR2 YYREEE, per germline (reference sequence). In DNA, the CDR3 is TGTGCCAGCAGCAGGGGACAGGGGGACACGGGCTACACCTTC. This gives the protein CASSRGQGDTGYTF.

This chain uses TRBV5-4 with TRBJ2-7; 7 bases fit TRBD1. After removal of 2 bases from V and 6 bases from J, the junction contained 8 bases not matched to a gene. Germline lookup yields CDR1 SGHNT and CDR2 YYREEE (reference sequence). The CDR3 has 14 residues. In DNA, the CDR3 is TGTGCCAGCAGCTTCGGTGGACAGGTGGGCGAGCAGTACTTC. As protein: CASSFGGQVGEQYF.

The chain carries TRBV19 and TRBJ2-1; 9 bases are a match to TRBD2. CDR1 is LNHDA, CDR2 SQIVND, per germline (reference sequence). Trimming removed 7 bases from V and 5 bases from J; junction bases left unmatched: 15. The CDR3 consists of 17 residues. CDR3 coding DNA: TGTGCCAGTACCCGAGGAGGAAGCGGGAGGACAAACAATGAGCAGTTCTTC. It specifies CASTRGGSGRTNNEQFF.

This clone was seen once. The CDR3 loop is CATQQARGNQPQHF. Here the CDR3 DNA reads TGTGCCACCCAACAGGCCAGGGGCAATCAGCCCCAGCATTTT. The chain employs TRBV6-5 and TRBJ1-5, with D perhaps TRBD1 (5 bases). Deletions cut 10 bases from V and 2 bases from J, with 15 bases between. Germline V lookup: CDR1 MNHEY, CDR2 SVGAGI. The CDR3 consists of 14 residues.

This clone came up once. This chain connects TRBV10-3 to TRBJ2-7, with D unclear. With 3 bases removed from V and 3 bases from J, the gap between germline ends came to 6 bases. In germline, CDR1 is ENHRY, CDR2 SYGVKD. This CDR3 contains 12 residues. This CDR3 reads CAISEPSYEQYF. The CDR3 region has the DNA TGTGCCATCAGTGAACCCAGCTACGAGCAGTACTTC.

The chain has TRBV7-9 and TRBJ1-1; 8 bases match TRBD1. Germline trimming cut 4 bases from V and 1 base from J; bases unmatched to any gene: 5. Per the germline V gene, CDR1 is SEHNR and CDR2 is FQNEAQ (reference sequence). The CDR3 covers 15 residues. This CDR3 reads CASSSQDRGNTEAFF. In DNA form, the CDR3 reads TGTGCCAGCAGCTCGCAAGACAGGGGGAACACTGAAGCTTTCTTT.

The V and J genes are TRBV5-6 and TRBJ1-1; TRBD1 might be the D (6 bases). Germline V lookup: CDR1 SGHDT, CDR2 YYEEEE. CDR3 length: 14 amino acids. V dropped 0 bases and J dropped 5 bases, with 11 bases sitting between them. The CDR3 coding sequence is TGTGCCAGCAGCTTGGACAGGGTTAGGACTGAAGCTTTCTTT. Protein product: CASSLDRVRTEAFF.

The chain employs TRBV11-2 and TRBJ2-1; TRBD2 agrees at 9 bases. V gave up 5 bases and J gave up 4 bases; unmatched junction bases: 6. The CDR3 runs to 15 residues. Germline-derived CDR1 and CDR2 are SGHAT and FQNNGV. CDR3 amino acids: CASSAATSGYNEQFF. The CDR3 bases are TGTGCCAGCAGCGCCGCGACTAGCGGATACAATGAGCAGTTCTTC.

The CDR3 coding sequence is TGTGCCAGCAGCCACCTCCCCGGGACTATCTCCTACAATGAGCAGTTCTTC. It codes for CASSHLPGTISYNEQFF. The rearrangement joins TRBV27 to TRBJ2-1, with 7 bases identical to TRBD2. V dropped 6 bases and J dropped 0; count of bases not matched to a gene: 11. CDR1 and CDR2 (germline): MNHEY, SMNVEV (reference sequence). This CDR3 comprises 17 residues.

The chain combines TRBV30 with TRBJ2-5; 12 bases map to TRBD2. There are 15 residues in the CDR3. The trim removed 2 bases at V and 2 bases at J, leaving 3 bases unmatched. Germline CDR1 and CDR2: GTSNPN and SVGIG (reference sequence). CDR3 coding DNA: TGTGCCTGGAGTCAGGGACTAGCGGGTCAAGAGACCCAGTACTTC. As protein: CAWSQGLAGQETQYF.

Concerning this clone: The sample contains more than one DNA sequence encoding this CDR3. The chain recombines TRBV9 with TRBJ1-1; unclear D gene. Germline V lookup: CDR1 SGDLS, CDR2 YYNGEE. This CDR3 contains 13 residues. Trimming took off 4 bases at V and 2 bases at J, with 9 bases between the two ends. CDR3 sequence: CASSPGGNTEAFF. CDR3 DNA: TGTGCCAGCAGCCCGGGTGGCAACACTGAAGCTTTCTTT.

The chain recombines TRBV19 with TRBJ2-3; D is ambiguous. CDR1 is LNHDA and CDR2 is SQIVND in the germline V gene (reference sequence). The CDR3 has 13 residues. V was trimmed by 5 bases and J by 6 bases, leaving 12 bases between them. Here the CDR3 reads CASSGGGMDTQYF. The CDR3 region has the DNA TGTGCCAGTAGTGGCGGTGGCATGGATACGCAGTATTTT.

This clone was recorded only once. V is TRBV13 and J is TRBJ1-4, with 10 bases matching TRBD1. Germline loops: CDR1 PRHDT, CDR2 FYEKMQ (reference sequence). Losses at the gene ends were 5 bases for V and 8 bases for J; bases not matched to a gene: 14. This CDR3 comprises 17 residues. CDR3 region: CASSHRGTGEIREKLFF. The CDR3 DNA is TGTGCCAGCAGCCATCGGGGGACAGGGGAGATTCGGGAAAAACTGTTTTTT.

The J gene is TRBJ2-1, the V gene TRBV28; D is uncertain. The CDR3 contains 15 residues. The germline V gene has CDR1 MDHEN and CDR2 SYDVKM. V was cut by 4 bases and J by 7 bases, with 17 bases left in between. The DNA of the CDR3 is TGTGCCAGCAGTTCCCCCATTCTCCGGGTAAATGAGCAGTTCTTC. Residues: CASSSPILRVNEQFF. The full variable domain, rest sourced from reference TRBV28 and TRBJ2-1, is DVKVTQSSRYLVKRTGEKVFLECVQDMDHENMFWYRQDPGLGLRLIYFSYDVKMKEKGDIPEGYSVSREKKERFSLILESASTNQTSMYLCASSSPILRVNEQFFGPGTRLTVL.

V usage is TRBV29-1 and J usage is TRBJ2-6; 10 nucleotides agree with TRBD1. The CDR3 spans 16 residues. The V gene's germline CDR1 is SQVTM and CDR2 ANQGSEA. The V and J ends lost 7 bases and 1 base, in that order; junction bases with no gene match: 7. DNA for the CDR3: TGCAGCGCCCTGACAGGGGGCGCTTCTGGGGCCAACGTCCTGACTTTC. It yields the protein CSALTGGASGANVLTF.

The chain combines TRBV20-1 with TRBJ1-2, with 11 bases that match TRBD1. V lost 3 bases, J lost 2 bases, and 11 bases stayed unmatched. From germline, CDR1 is DFQATT and CDR2 SNEGSKA (reference sequence). The CDR3 has 17 amino acids. The CDR3 DNA follows: TGCAGTGCTAGTGACGTGTCGGGACAGGGGGAAAACTATGGCTACACCTTC. This translates into CSASDVSGQGENYGYTF.

This clone was counted a single time. The chain couples TRBV9 to TRBJ2-1; 10 bases are a match to TRBD2. Germline V gene data show CDR1 as SGDLS and CDR2 as YYNGEE. This CDR3 region has 16 residues. Unmatched junction bases numbered 8, after V lost 4 bases and J lost 4 bases. DNA for the CDR3: TGTGCCAGCAGCCCTCGAGGTAGCGGGGGGTACAATGAGCAGTTCTTC. It yields the protein CASSPRGSGGYNEQFF.

The chain is built from TRBV27 and TRBJ2-1, with D possibly matching TRBD2 (5 bases). Trimming removed 6 bases from V and 9 bases from J, with 18 bases in between. Germline V CDR1 and CDR2: MNHEY, SMNVEV (reference sequence). The length of the CDR3 is 14 residues. The CDR3 sequence: CASRSSWLAGEQFF. The CDR3 region has the DNA TGTGCCAGCAGATCTTCCTGGCTAGCAGGTGAGCAGTTCTTC.

The gene calls are TRBV27 and TRBJ1-1; the match to TRBD1 covers 10 bases. CDR3 length: 14 amino acids. After removal of 2 bases from V and 6 bases from J, the junction contained 3 bases not matched to a gene. In germline, CDR1 is MNHEY, CDR2 SMNVEV (reference sequence). CDR3 region: CASSLRDRGAEAFF. The CDR3 DNA reads TGTGCCAGCAGTTTAAGGGACAGGGGCGCTGAAGCTTTCTTT.

The chain is built from TRBV12-3 or TRBV12-4 and TRBJ1-1; D is undetermined. The V end was cut by 3 bases, the J end by 2 bases, with 7 bases between. This CDR3 has 13 amino acids. This CDR3 is CASSLRRNTEAFF. CDR3 nucleotide sequence: TGTGCCAGCAGTTTGCGGCGAAACACTGAAGCTTTCTTT.

The rearrangement joins TRBV18 to TRBJ1-4; D possibly corresponds to TRBD1 (5 bases). The CDR3 is 14 amino acids. With 3 bases removed from V and 3 bases from J, the gap between germline ends came to 8 bases. Germline V gives CDR1 KGHSH, CDR2 LQKENI. Written as DNA, the CDR3 is TGTGCCAGCTCACCCCAGGGTGCTAATGAAAAACTGTTTTTT. Protein product: CASSPQGANEKLFF.

This sequence joins TRBV4-1 and TRBJ2-5; 11 bases map to TRBD2. V was pared by 0 bases and J by 4 bases, with 10 bases of the junction left unmatched. The V gene's germline CDR1 is MGHRA and CDR2 YSYEKL. This CDR3 has 18 amino acids. CDR3 coding DNA: TGCGCCAGCAGCCAAGAGCCTAGCGGGGGGCTGTACCCAGAGACCCAGTACTTC. Its translation is CASSQEPSGGLYPETQYF.

The J gene is TRBJ1-2, the V gene TRBV5-4; 7 bases line up with TRBD1. J was trimmed by 10 bases and V by 9 bases; bases with no gene match: 18. Germline V gene lookup returns CDR1 SGHNT and CDR2 YYREEE (reference sequence). CDR3 length equals 14 residues. The CDR3: CATMMGTDRAHYTF. CDR3 in DNA: TGTGCCACCATGATGGGGACCGACAGGGCCCACTACACCTTC.

The V call is TRBV7-9, the J call TRBJ2-7; 7 bases map to TRBD2. Trimming cost V 5 bases and J 4 bases; bases outside gene matches: 2. The CDR3 has 12 residues. The germline gives CDR1 SEHNR, CDR2 FQNEAQ (reference sequence). The CDR3 is CASSGRAYEQYF. Written as DNA, the CDR3 is TGTGCCAGCAGCGGGAGGGCGTACGAGCAGTACTTC.

V gene TRBV5-1 combines with J gene TRBJ1-1, with 8 bases identical to TRBD1. This CDR3 has 17 residues. The germline gives CDR1 SGHRS, CDR2 YFSETQ. V dropped 4 bases and J dropped 0; count of bases not matched to a gene: 11. The CDR3 reads CASSPGAGTGLNTEAFF. DNA for the CDR3: TGCGCCAGCAGCCCGGGGGCCGGGACAGGTTTGAACACTGAAGCTTTCTTT.

This sequence joins TRBV5-5 and TRBJ1-1; 7 positions match TRBD1. The CDR3 spans 15 residues. Germline trimming cut 5 bases from V and 6 bases from J; bases unmatched to any gene: 13. Germline V lookup: CDR1 SGHKS, CDR2 YYEKEE (reference sequence). In nucleotides, the CDR3 is TGTGCCAGCAGTCGACAGGGTTGGGCAAACGCTGAAGCTTTCTTT. Its protein product is CASSRQGWANAEAFF.

V usage is TRBV6-1 and J usage is TRBJ1-1; 8 nucleotides line up with TRBD1. The CDR3 is 15 residues long. The trim removed 1 base at V and 5 bases at J, leaving 6 bases unmatched. Germline V CDR1 and CDR2: MNHNS, SASEGT. For the CDR3, the DNA is TGTGCCAGCAGTGAAGGGACAGGGTATTTGACTGAAGCTTTCTTT. Residues: CASSEGTGYLTEAFF.